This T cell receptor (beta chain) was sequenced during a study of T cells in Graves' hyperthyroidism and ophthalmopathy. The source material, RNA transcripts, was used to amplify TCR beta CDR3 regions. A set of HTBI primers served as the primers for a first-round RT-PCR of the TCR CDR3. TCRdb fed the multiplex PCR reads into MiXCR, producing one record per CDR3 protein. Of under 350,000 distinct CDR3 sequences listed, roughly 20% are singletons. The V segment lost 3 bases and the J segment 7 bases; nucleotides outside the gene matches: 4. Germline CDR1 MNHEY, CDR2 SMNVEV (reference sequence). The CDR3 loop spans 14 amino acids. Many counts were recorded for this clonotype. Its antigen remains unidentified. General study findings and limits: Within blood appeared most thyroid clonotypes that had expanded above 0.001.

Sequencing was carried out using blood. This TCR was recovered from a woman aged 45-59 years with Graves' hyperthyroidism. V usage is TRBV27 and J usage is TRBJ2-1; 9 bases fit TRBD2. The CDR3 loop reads CASSFPGLANEQFF. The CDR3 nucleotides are TGTGCCAGCAGTTTCCCGGGACTAGCAAATGAGCAGTTCTTC.